This T cell receptor beta chain was found in a study of T cell repertoires in cytomegalovirus infection. TCRdb redid the calling of the reads with MiXCR, one entry per CDR3 protein. The sample consists of about 920,000 distinct CDR3 sequences, around 30% of them appearing once. About this clonotype: Antigen: not known.

From germline, CDR1 is MNHEY and CDR2 SMNVEV (reference sequence). The CDR3 runs to 15 residues. Between the trimmed V and J ends, which lost 4 bases and 6 bases, there was a span of 19 bases. Overall study findings and caveats: Carriage of CMV together with the relevant HLA was identifiable through cumulative public TCR beta family frequency. In two of eight donors, the top clonotype was HLA-C-restricted CMV-specific.

The sequence came from a human donor in good health (CMV status not recorded). Some clones in this sample may be carry-over from other donors' samples. V usage is TRBV27 and J usage is TRBJ2-7, with a weak D call TRBD2 (5 bases). Here the sequenced sample was cultured CD8+ T cells from PBMCs, taken from culture after CMV antigen stimulation. CDR3: CASSSIGGSEREQYF. CDR3 in DNA: TGTGCCAGCAGTTCAATAGGCGGGTCAGAACGCGAGCAGTACTTC.